In its sample, the clone carrying this T cell receptor (beta chain) was seen many times. Its specificity is unknown. Fresh 10 ml peripheral blood yielded PBMCs. This CDR3 spans 13 amino acids. V lost 1 base, J lost 3 bases, and 7 bases lay in between. Germline loops: CDR1 GTSNPN, CDR2 SVGIG (reference sequence). The sample comes from a study of T cells in Graves' hyperthyroidism and ophthalmopathy. As for the study in general: Any treatment followed the collection of peripheral blood at initial diagnosis.

Study-level findings and limits: Ophthalmopathy prediction by the model preceded onset by a median about 6 months.

Researchers took RNA transcripts and amplified the TCR beta CDR3 regions from them. When the TCR CDR3 underwent first-round RT-PCR, the HTBI primer set was used. TCRdb re-analysed the multiplex PCR reads in MiXCR, keeping a single row per CDR3 protein. This sample has 650,000 to 750,000 distinct CDR3 sequences, with about 14% found just once. Sequencing was carried out using blood. This chain uses TRBV30 with TRBJ1-5; D uncertain. The TCR sequence derives from a woman between 18 and 30 years old with Graves' hyperthyroidism. The CDR3 loop reads CAWSEQNNQPQHF. The DNA for the CDR3 is TGTGCCTGGAGTGAACAGAACAATCAGCCCCAGCATTTT.